The present T cell receptor (beta chain) was sequenced within a study of control samples from healthy donors and cancer patients. Here immunoSEQ multiplex PCR was the method, and the copy in TCRdb shows in-frame clones only, minus some. This table has around 140,000 clones, roughly 86% appearing once. This receptor was obtained from a man over 45 with head and neck cancer. The specimen was PBMCs.

The CDR3 bases are TGTGCCAGCAGCTTCGGGACAGGCGCCGGGGCCTACGAGCAGTACTTC. This sequence encodes CASSFGTGAGAYEQYF. The chain combines TRBV5-5 with TRBJ2-7; the match to TRBD1 covers 8 bases. Germline V gene sequence: CDR1 SGHKS, CDR2 YYEKEE (reference sequence). After removal of 2 bases from V and 2 bases from J, the junction contained 9 bases not matched to a gene. This CDR3 is 16 amino acids long.